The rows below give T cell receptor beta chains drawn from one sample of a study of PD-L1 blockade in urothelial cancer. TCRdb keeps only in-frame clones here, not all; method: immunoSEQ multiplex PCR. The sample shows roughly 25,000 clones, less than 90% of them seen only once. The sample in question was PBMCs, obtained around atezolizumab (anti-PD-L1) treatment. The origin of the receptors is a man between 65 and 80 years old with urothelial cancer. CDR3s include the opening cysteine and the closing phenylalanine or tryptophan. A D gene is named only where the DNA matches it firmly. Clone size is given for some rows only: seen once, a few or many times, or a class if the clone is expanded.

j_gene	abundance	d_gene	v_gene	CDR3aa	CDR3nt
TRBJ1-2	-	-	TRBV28	CASTSGGVRDGYTF	TGTGCCAGCACCTCGGGAGGAGTGAGGGATGGCTACACCTTC
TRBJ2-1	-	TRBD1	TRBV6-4	CASSVGTDNNEQFF	TGTGCCAGCAGTGTTGGGACAGACAACAATGAGCAGTTCTTC
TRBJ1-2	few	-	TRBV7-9	CASSLDGADPYGYTF	TGTGCCAGCAGCTTAGACGGAGCAGACCCCTATGGCTACACCTTC
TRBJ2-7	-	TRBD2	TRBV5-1	CASSKREGTYEQYF	TGCGCCAGCAGTAAACGGGAGGGCACCTACGAGCAGTACTTC
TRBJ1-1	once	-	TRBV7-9	CASSLLIDTEAFF	TGTGCCAGCAGCTTGTTAATAGACACTGAAGCTTTCTTT
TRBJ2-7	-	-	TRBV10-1	CASSEYCCEQYF	TGCGCCAGCAGTGAGTACTGCTGCGAGCAGTACTTC
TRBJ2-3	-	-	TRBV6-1	CASTGGWGTGAKNF	-
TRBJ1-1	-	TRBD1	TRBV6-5	CASSHRGGNTEAFF	TGTGCCAGCAGTCACAGGGGCGGGAACACTGAAGCTTTCTTT
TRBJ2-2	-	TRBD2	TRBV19	CASSNRDYNTGELFF	TGTGCCAGTAGTAACCGGGACTACAACACCGGGGAGCTGTTTTTT
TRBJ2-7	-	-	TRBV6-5	CASSYSGISSYEQYF	TGTGCCAGCAGTTACTCGGGCATCAGCTCCTACGAGCAGTACTTC
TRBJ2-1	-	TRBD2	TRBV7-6	CASSLRPGGSQAYNEQFF	TGTGCCAGCAGCTTACGCCCTGGCGGGAGTCAGGCCTACAATGAGCAGTTCTTC
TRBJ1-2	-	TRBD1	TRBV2	CASSETRDSFGYGYTF	TGTGCCAGCAGTGAAACCCGGGACAGTTTCGGCTATGGCTACACCTTC
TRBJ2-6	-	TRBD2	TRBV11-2	CASSLGEGGANVLTF	TGTGCCAGCAGCTTAGGGGAGGGTGGGGCCAACGTCCTGACTTTC
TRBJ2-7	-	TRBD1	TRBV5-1	CASSLGPTGPGGGYEQYF	TGCGCCAGCAGCTTGGGTCCGACAGGGCCCGGAGGTGGCTACGAGCAGTACTTC
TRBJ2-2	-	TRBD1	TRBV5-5	CVSSLVGQAGGELFF	TGTGTCAGCAGCTTGGTGGGACAGGCCGGCGGGGAGCTGTTTTTT
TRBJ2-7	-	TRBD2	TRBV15	CATSRDRASGFDEQYF	TGTGCCACCAGCAGAGATAGGGCTAGCGGGTTCGACGAGCAGTACTTC
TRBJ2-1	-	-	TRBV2	CASSVLLVHNEQFF	TGTGCCAGCAGTGTTCTGCTAGTCCACAATGAGCAGTTCTTC
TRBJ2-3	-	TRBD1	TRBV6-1	CASSEFGTGGNTQYF	TGTGCCAGCAGTGAGTTCGGGACAGGGGGAAATACGCAGTATTTT
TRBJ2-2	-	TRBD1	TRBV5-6	CASSLATGAYTGELFF	TGTGCCAGCAGCTTGGCGACAGGGGCGTACACCGGGGAGCTGTTTTTT
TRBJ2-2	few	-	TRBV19	CASTADGGETGELFF	TGTGCCAGTACTGCGGACGGTGGGGAGACCGGGGAGCTGTTTTTT
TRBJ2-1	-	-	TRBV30	CAWSAYNEQFF	TGTGCCTGGAGTGCTTACAATGAGCAGTTCTTC
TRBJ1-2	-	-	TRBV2	CASSEGLNYGYTF	TGTGCCAGCAGTGAGGGCCTCAACTATGGCTACACCTTC
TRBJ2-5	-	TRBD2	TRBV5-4	CASSFPGGETQYF	TGTGCCAGCAGCTTTCCGGGAGGTGAGACCCAGTACTTC
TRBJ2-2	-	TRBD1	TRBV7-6	CASSAWTGGAGELFF	TGTGCCAGCAGCGCCTGGACAGGGGGAGCCGGGGAGCTGTTTTTT
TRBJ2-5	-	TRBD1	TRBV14	CASSLVYRGRETQYF	TGTGCCAGCAGCCTAGTATACAGGGGCCGAGAGACCCAGTACTTC
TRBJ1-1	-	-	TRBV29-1	CSGAGGGTEAFF	TGCAGTGGGGCGGGGGGGGGAACTGAAGCTTTCTTT